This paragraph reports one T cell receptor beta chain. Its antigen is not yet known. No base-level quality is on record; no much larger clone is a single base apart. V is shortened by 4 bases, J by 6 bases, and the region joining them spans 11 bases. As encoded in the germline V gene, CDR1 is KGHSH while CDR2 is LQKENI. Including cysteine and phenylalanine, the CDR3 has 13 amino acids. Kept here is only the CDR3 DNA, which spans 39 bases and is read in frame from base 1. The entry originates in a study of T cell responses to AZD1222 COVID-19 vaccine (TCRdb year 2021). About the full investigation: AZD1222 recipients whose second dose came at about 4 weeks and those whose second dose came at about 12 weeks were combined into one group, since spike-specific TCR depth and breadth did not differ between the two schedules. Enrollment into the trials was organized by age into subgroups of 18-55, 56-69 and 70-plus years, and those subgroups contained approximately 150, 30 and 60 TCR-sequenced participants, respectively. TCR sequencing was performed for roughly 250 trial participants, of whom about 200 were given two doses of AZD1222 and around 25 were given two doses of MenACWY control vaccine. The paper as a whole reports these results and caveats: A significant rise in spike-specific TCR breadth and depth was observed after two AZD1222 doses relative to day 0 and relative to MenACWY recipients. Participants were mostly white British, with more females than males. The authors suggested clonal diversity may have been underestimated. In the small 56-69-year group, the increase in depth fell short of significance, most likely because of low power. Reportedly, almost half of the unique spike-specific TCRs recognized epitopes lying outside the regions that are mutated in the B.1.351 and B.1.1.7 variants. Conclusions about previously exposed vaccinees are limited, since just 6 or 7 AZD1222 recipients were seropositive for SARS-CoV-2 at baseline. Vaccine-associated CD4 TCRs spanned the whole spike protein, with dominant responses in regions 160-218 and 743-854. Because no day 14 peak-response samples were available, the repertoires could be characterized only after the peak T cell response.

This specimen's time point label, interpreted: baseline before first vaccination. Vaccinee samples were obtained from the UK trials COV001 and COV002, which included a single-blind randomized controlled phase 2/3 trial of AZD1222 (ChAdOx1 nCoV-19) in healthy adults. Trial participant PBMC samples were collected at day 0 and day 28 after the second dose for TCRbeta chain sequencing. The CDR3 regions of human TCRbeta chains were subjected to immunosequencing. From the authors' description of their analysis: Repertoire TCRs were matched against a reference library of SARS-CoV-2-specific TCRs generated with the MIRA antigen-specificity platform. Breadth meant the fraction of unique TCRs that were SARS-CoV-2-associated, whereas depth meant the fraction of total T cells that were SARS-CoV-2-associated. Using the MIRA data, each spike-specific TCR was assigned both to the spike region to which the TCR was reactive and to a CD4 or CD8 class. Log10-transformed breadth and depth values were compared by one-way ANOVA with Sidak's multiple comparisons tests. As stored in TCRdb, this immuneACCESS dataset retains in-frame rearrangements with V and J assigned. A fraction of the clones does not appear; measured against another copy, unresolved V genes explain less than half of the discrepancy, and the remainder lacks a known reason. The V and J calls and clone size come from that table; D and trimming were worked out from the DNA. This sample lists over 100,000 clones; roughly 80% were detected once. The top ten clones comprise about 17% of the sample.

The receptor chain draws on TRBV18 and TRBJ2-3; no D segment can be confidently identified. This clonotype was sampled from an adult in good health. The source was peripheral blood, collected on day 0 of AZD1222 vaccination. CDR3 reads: CASSLPSPDTQYF. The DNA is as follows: TGTGCCAGCTCACTACCCTCCCCCGATACGCAGTATTTT.